Described below is a single T cell receptor (beta chain) sequence and its context. With 3 bases removed from V and 6 bases from J, the gap between germline ends came to 8 bases. Germline loops: CDR1 ENHRY, CDR2 SYGVKD. The CDR3 runs 13 residues. In the authors' workflow: Using reference gene primer amplification, nucleated cell counts were estimated. Here immunoSEQ multiplex PCR was the method, and the copy in TCRdb shows in-frame clones only, minus some. The DNA gave D and trimming, while V, J and clone size come from that table. Of around 270,000 clones in the sample, around 90% were seen once. This sample stems from a study of blood T cell repertoires in COVID-19. Study as a whole: PBMCs, B-cell-depleted T cells, or T cells provided the cDNA or gDNA that made up the material.

What was sequenced was peripheral blood. This receptor was identified in a man in his 60s who had recovered from COVID-19. This chain uses TRBV10-3 with TRBJ2-2; D might be TRBD2 (5 bases). The CDR3 region is CAISDPEAGELFF. For the CDR3, the DNA is TGTGCCATCAGTGACCCGGAGGCCGGGGAGCTGTTTTTT.